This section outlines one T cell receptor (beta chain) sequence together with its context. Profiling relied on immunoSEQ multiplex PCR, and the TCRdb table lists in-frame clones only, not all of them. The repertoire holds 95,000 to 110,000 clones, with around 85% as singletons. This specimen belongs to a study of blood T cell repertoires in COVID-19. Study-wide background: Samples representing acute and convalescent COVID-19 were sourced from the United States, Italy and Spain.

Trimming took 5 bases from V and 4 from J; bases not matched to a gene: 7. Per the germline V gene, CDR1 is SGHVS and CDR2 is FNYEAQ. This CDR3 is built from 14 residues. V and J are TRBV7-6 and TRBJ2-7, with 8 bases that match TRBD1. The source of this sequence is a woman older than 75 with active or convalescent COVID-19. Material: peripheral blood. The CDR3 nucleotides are TGTGCCAGCAGCCAGGGACAGGCGGGTTACGAGCAGTACTTC. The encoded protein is CASSQGQAGYEQYF.